The clone carrying this T cell receptor (beta chain) has only one observation. Its antigen is as yet unknown. Distinct nucleotide sequences in the sample also encode this CDR3. The source of the sample is a study of shared clonotypes between healthy human individuals. Overall study results and limits: Larger estimated richness was generally recorded for naive subsets relative to memory subsets.

The assay was immunoSEQ multiplex PCR, and TCRdb's table has in-frame clones only and misses some. This sample has some 2,000,000 clones; about 95% occur once, and the top ten carry around 1.1%. Positive CCR7 selection of CD45RO-negative cells yielded the naive CD8 cells, and terminally differentiated effector memory CD45RA+ cells were excluded. Material: naive CD8+ T cells sorted from blood. This TCR was sampled from a man aged 18-30 years in good health.

The CDR3 spells CASSVGRSGTEAFF. The CDR3 bases are TGTGCCAGCAGCGTAGGGAGGTCTGGCACTGAAGCTTTCTTT. The rearrangement uses TRBV9 and TRBJ1-1; no clear D. The V gene lost 0 bases and the J gene lost 4 bases, with 10 bases spanning the gap. The germline CDR1 and CDR2 sequences are SGDLS and YYNGEE. This CDR3 has 14 residues. Drawing the rest from reference TRBV9 and TRBJ1-1, the complete variable domain is DSGVTQTPKHLITATGQRVTLRCSPRSGDLSVYWYQQSLDQGLQFLIQYYNGEERAKGNILERFSAQQFPDLHSELNLSSLELGDSALYFCASSVGRSGTEAFFGQGTRLTVV.